These 8 T cell receptor beta chains were sequenced from one sample in a study of cytomegalovirus exposure and HLA in healthy donors. Primers for the PCR totalled 60 Vbeta and 13 Jbeta. Assay: immunoSEQ multiplex PCR; the TCRdb copy retains only in-frame clones and omits some. The table shows 150,000 or so clones, with about 82% occurring only once. Sample: PBMCs. Every receptor here comes from a woman aged 45-59 years in good health and CMV-seropositive.

The chain recombines TRBV7-2 with TRBJ2-6; D not resolved. The CDR3 consists of 13 residues. Germline V gene data show CDR1 as SGHTA and CDR2 as FQGNSA. V was shortened by 5 bases and J by 9 bases, with 11 bases between the two germline ends. The CDR3 region is CASSPPSYNVLTF. The CDR3 region has the DNA TGTGCCAGCAGCCCCCCCTCTTACAACGTCCTGACTTTC.

This clone was recorded a few times. This chain joins TRBV7-9 and TRBJ2-3; D might be TRBD2 (6 bases). This CDR3 spans 14 amino acids. Per the germline V gene, CDR1 is SEHNR and CDR2 is FQNEAQ (reference sequence). The ends were cut back, 8 bases at V and 5 bases at J, with 17 bases in the middle. The DNA for the CDR3 is TGTGCCAGCCCCCTTCGGGAGAAAGAAGATACGCAGTATTTT. Residues: CASPLREKEDTQYF.

This clone has just one count. This chain connects TRBV18 to TRBJ2-5; the match to TRBD1 covers 10 bases. Looked up from germline, CDR1 is KGHSH and CDR2 is LQKENI. This CDR3 has 14 amino acids. Trimming at V came to 4 bases and at J to 3 bases, leaving 2 bases not matched to a gene. The CDR3 protein is CASSRGTGEETQYF. In DNA, the CDR3 is TGTGCCAGCTCACGAGGGACAGGGGAAGAGACCCAGTACTTC.

The V and J genes are TRBV4-3 and TRBJ1-4, with TRBD1 matching 11 bases. This CDR3 is built from 17 residues. Per the germline V gene, CDR1 is LGHNA and CDR2 is YSLEER. V shed 3 bases and J 4 bases; nucleotides not matched to a gene: 7. DNA for the CDR3: TGCGCCAGCAGCCACGGACAGGGGGCGGGGGGTAATGAAAAACTGTTTTTT. Amino acid sequence: CASSHGQGAGGNEKLFF.

The chain is built from TRBV5-6 and TRBJ2-2; tentative D call: TRBD2 (6 bases). The germline V and J ends were trimmed by 3 bases and 8 bases, with 8 bases remaining between them. The CDR3 sequence is 12 residues long. Looked up from germline, CDR1 is SGHDT and CDR2 is YYEEEE. The CDR3 loop reads CASSSEGGELFF. CDR3 nucleotide sequence: TGTGCCAGCAGCTCGGAGGGAGGGGAGCTGTTTTTT. Full variable domain (missing parts from reference TRBV5-6 and TRBJ2-2): DAGVTQSPTHLIKTRGQQVTLRCSPKSGHDTVSWYQQALGQGPQFIFQYYEEEERQRGNFPDRFSGHQFPNYSSELNVNALLLGDSALYLCASSSEGGELFFGEGSRLTVL.

The chain is built from TRBV30 and TRBJ2-7; 9 bases agree with TRBD2. The CDR3 has 15 amino acids. Trimming at V came to 1 base and at J to 6 bases, leaving 10 bases not matched to a gene. From germline, CDR1 is GTSNPN and CDR2 SVGIG (reference sequence). The CDR3 DNA reads TGTGCCTGGAGTGAGGGTTTAGCGGGAGCCGGCGAGCAGTACTTC. Protein: CAWSEGLAGAGEQYF.

The chain links TRBV28 to TRBJ2-1; TRBD2 aligns across 9 bases. V was pared by 6 bases and J by 9 bases, with 12 bases of the junction left unmatched. Germline V gives CDR1 MDHEN, CDR2 SYDVKM. The CDR3 covers 15 residues. The DNA for the CDR3 is TGTGCCAGCAGAGGGCGGGAGGGCCAAGTAGTTGAGCAGTTCTTC. It yields the protein CASRGREGQVVEQFF.

This clone appeared a few times. This rearrangement joins TRBV10-3 to TRBJ2-7; 10 positions match TRBD1. Trimming took 10 bases from V and 4 from J; bases not matched to a gene: 10. The germline gives CDR1 ENHRY, CDR2 SYGVKD. The CDR3 is 14 amino acids. CDR3 DNA: TGTGCCACTGAGAACCGGGACAGGGGATACGAGCAGTACTTC. This translates into CATENRDRGYEQYF.